The rows below give T cell receptor beta chains drawn from one sample of a study of blood T cells in healthy people across ages. TCRdb passed the 5' RACE reads through MiXCR, listing each CDR3 protein once. The sample records roughly 1.5 million distinct CDR3 sequences, about 42% being singletons. The sequenced sample was blood. All receptors derive from a woman between 18 and 29 years old in good health. Both conserved end residues are trimmed from each CDR3. Each record gives: V gene, J gene, CDR3 protein.

>TRBV25-1|TRBJ2-7
ASSEWGEGPYNERY
>TRBV19|TRBJ1-1
AGSDRVGAEAF
>TRBV7-9|TRBJ2-3
ASSLSLRGAQTDTQY
>TRBV9|TRBJ2-1
ASSAQALTWDNEQF
>TRBV20-1|TRBJ1-2
SARRGNGYT
>TRBV5-1|TRBJ2-3
ASSLEHASTDTQY
>TRBV20-1|TRBJ1-2
SASLDYGYT
>TRBV28|TRBJ2-2
ASRLAGVGELF
>TRBV7-2|TRBJ1-5
ASSLIGQLLHNQPQH
>TRBV20-1|TRBJ1-1
SARFPSQYTEAF
>TRBV28|TRBJ1-2
ASSLKPRVGYT
>TRBV6-2/TRBV6-3|TRBJ2-1
ASSVLYGNYNEQF
>TRBV6-2/TRBV6-3|TRBJ1-6
ASSYSGGQGNSPLH
>TRBV20-1|TRBJ2-7
SAGRSYEQY
>TRBV20-1|TRBJ1-2
SAAGRQEIYGYT
>TRBV21-1|TRBJ2-1
ASSKLCSGPSRNEQF
>TRBV7-3|-
ASSLIGGSSYNEQY
>TRBV4-3|TRBJ1-2
ASSQDPAGDNYGYT
>TRBV30|TRBJ2-4
AWSGDRANIQY
>TRBV7-2|TRBJ2-3
ASSRGLAGVLDTQY
>TRBV30|TRBJ1-3
AWSLGSGNTIY
>TRBV4-3|TRBJ1-5
ASSPYLIGKQPQH
>TRBV5-1|TRBJ2-1
ASRTGTTSYNEQF
>TRBV7-2|TRBJ1-2
ASSLNRAGYGYT
>TRBV27|TRBJ2-1
ATEGLDDEQF
>TRBV7-2|TRBJ1-2
ASSFRGQGRNYGYT
>TRBV7-2|TRBJ2-1
ASSNTGSSHNEQF
>TRBV5-6|TRBJ2-1
ASSLGDRGLSYKEQF
>TRBV7-9|TRBJ2-2
ASSLSQISGELF
>TRBV4-1|TRBJ1-2
ASSHAQGNKGYT